What follows are 19 T cell receptor beta chains derived from one specimen sequenced in a study of blood T cell repertoires in COVID-19. Profiling relied on immunoSEQ multiplex PCR, and the TCRdb table lists in-frame clones only, not all of them. The sample consists of 240,000 or so clones, approximately 83% of them appearing once. Input material: peripheral blood. These receptors originate from a woman in her thirties who had recovered from COVID-19.

The CDR3 DNA is TGTGCCAGTACCTCATCGAGTCCCGGGACAGGGTCGGGCCCTGAAGCTTTCTTT. Encoded protein: CASTSSSPGTGSGPEAFF. The J gene is TRBJ1-1, the V gene TRBV19, with 9 positions matching TRBD1. This CDR3 contains 18 residues. V was pared by 7 bases and J by 6 bases, with 21 bases of the junction left unmatched. Germline values: CDR1 LNHDA, CDR2 SQIVND (reference sequence).

This clone has only one observation. The CDR3 nucleotides read TGTGCCAGCAGACTTGGGACTAGCCCAGATACGCAGTATTTT. The encoded protein is CASRLGTSPDTQYF. The chain employs TRBV6-5 and TRBJ2-3, with 9 bases lining up with TRBD2. Germline V gene lookup returns CDR1 MNHEY and CDR2 SVGAGI. Unmatched junction bases numbered 5, after V lost 6 bases and J lost 4 bases. CDR3 size: 14 residues.

This rearrangement joins TRBV6-6 to TRBJ2-7; D possibly corresponds to TRBD1 (6 bases). V dropped 5 bases and J dropped 4 bases, with 12 bases sitting between them. The CDR3 is 13 amino acids. The germline V gene has CDR1 MNHNY and CDR2 SVGAGI (reference sequence). The chain's CDR3 is CASSPTGLYEQYF. CDR3 nucleotides: TGTGCCAGCAGTCCCACAGGGCTATACGAGCAGTACTTC.

This chain uses TRBV5-6 with TRBJ2-7; TRBD1 might be the D (6 bases). Germline V CDR1 and CDR2: SGHDT, YYEEEE. The CDR3 covers 13 residues. V shed 1 base and J shed 7 bases, with 12 bases lying between them. The CDR3 sequence: CASSLKGQREQYF. The CDR3 bases are TGTGCCAGCAGCTTGAAGGGACAAAGGGAGCAGTACTTC.

This chain joins TRBV2 and TRBJ2-1; D call uncertain. V was trimmed by 3 bases and J by 0 bases, leaving 9 bases between them. CDR3 size: 15 residues. Germline V gene sequence: CDR1 SNHLY, CDR2 FYNNEI. The CDR3, as DNA: TGTGCCAGCAGTGAGAGGCGGAGCTCCTACAATGAGCAGTTCTTC. Its translation: CASSERRSSYNEQFF.

The chain has TRBV14 and TRBJ1-1; D might be TRBD1 (5 bases). CDR3 length: 15 residues. The V end lost 0 bases, the J end lost 0 bases, and 8 bases lay between the germline ends. Germline loops: CDR1 SGHDN, CDR2 FVKESK. The chain's CDR3 is CASSQEGLMNTEAFF. CDR3 DNA sequence: TGTGCCAGCAGCCAAGAGGGACTGATGAACACTGAAGCTTTCTTT.

This chain uses TRBV7-9 with TRBJ2-1; no clear D gene. V dropped 6 bases and J dropped 4 bases, with 10 bases sitting between them. The CDR3 runs to 13 residues. Germline V CDR1 and CDR2: SEHNR, FQNEAQ (reference sequence). CDR3 protein: CASRPTNYNEQFF. CDR3 sequence (DNA): TGTGCCAGCAGGCCGACAAATTACAATGAGCAGTTCTTC.

This clone is a singleton in its sample. The genes are TRBV7-9 and TRBJ2-7; 9 bases are a match to TRBD1. The germline V gene has CDR1 SEHNR and CDR2 FQNEAQ (reference sequence). J gave up 3 bases and V 4 bases, and 10 bases lay outside the gene matches. There are 16 residues in the CDR3. CDR3 in DNA: TGTGCCAGCAGCTCTACGAGTCCGGGACAGGGCTACGAGCAGTACTTC. This sequence encodes CASSSTSPGQGYEQYF.

The chain combines TRBV7-8 with TRBJ1-1; no firm D call. With 1 base removed from V and 7 bases from J, the gap between germline ends came to 7 bases. The CDR3 contains 12 residues. Germline-derived CDR1 and CDR2 are SGHVS and FQNEAQ. Written as DNA, the CDR3 is TGTGCCAGCAGCTTAGGAGGGTTTGAAGCTTTCTTT. Residues: CASSLGGFEAFF.

This clone was seen just once. The chain joins TRBV5-6 to TRBJ2-7; D perhaps matches TRBD2 (6 bases). The CDR3 sequence is 18 residues long. V was pared by 0 bases and J by 3 bases, with 22 bases between. Germline-derived CDR1 and CDR2 are SGHDT and YYEEEE. The DNA for the CDR3 is TGTGCCAGCAGCTTGGCCCTCAGAATGGGTGGGGGGTACTACGAGCAGTACTTC. It is translated as CASSLALRMGGGYYEQYF.

In its sample, this clone was seen once. The CDR3 loop reads CASSLTVATGVNEQFF. In DNA, the CDR3 is TGTGCCAGCAGCTTAACCGTCGCGACAGGGGTCAATGAGCAGTTCTTC. The chain recombines TRBV7-3 with TRBJ2-1; 8 bases map to TRBD1. This CDR3 contains 16 residues. From germline, CDR1 is SGHTA and CDR2 FQGTGA. V lost 0 bases and J lost 6; bases outside the gene matches: 7.

In nucleotides, the CDR3 is TGTGCCAGCAGCCGGGACAGGGAGGGAGGGGAGCTGTTTTTT. This codes for CASSRDREGGELFF. The chain is built from TRBV6-5 and TRBJ2-2; 9 bases are shared with TRBD1. This CDR3 contains 14 residues. Germline loops: CDR1 MNHEY, CDR2 SVGAGI. J lost 8 bases, V lost 6 bases, and 7 bases had no gene match.

The V call is TRBV6-1, the J call TRBJ1-3; no clear D gene. The germline V gene encodes CDR1 MNHNS and CDR2 SASEGT. The CDR3 consists of 13 residues. V lost 3 bases and J 1 base, leaving 4 bases between the germline ends. The CDR3 spells CASSDRSGNTIYF. The DNA for the CDR3 is TGTGCCAGCAGTGACAGGTCTGGAAACACCATATATTTT.

V gene TRBV19 combines with J gene TRBJ1-1; D is uncertain. V lost 4 bases and J 11 bases, leaving 11 bases between the germline ends. There are 11 residues in the CDR3. Germline V gene lookup returns CDR1 LNHDA and CDR2 SQIVND (reference sequence). Here the CDR3 DNA reads TGTGCCAGTAGTAAGGCCCTAGAGGCTTTCTTT. It specifies CASSKALEAFF.

The rearrangement joins TRBV9 to TRBJ2-7; the D gene is possibly TRBD2 (6 bases). V was shortened by 0 bases and J by 4 bases, with 17 bases between the two germline ends. The CDR3 extends over 16 amino acids. Germline V gene data show CDR1 as SGDLS and CDR2 as YYNGEE. CDR3 amino acids: CASSVGGASVSYEQYF. The CDR3 DNA reads as TGTGCCAGCAGCGTAGGAGGCGCTAGCGTTTCGTACGAGCAGTACTTC.

The V and J genes are TRBV11-2 and TRBJ2-2; D remains ambiguous. The CDR3 totals 16 residues. V lost 7 bases to trimming and J lost 2 bases, with 17 bases between them. Germline CDR1 SGHAT, CDR2 FQNNGV. The CDR3 DNA follows: TGTGCCAGCACCCTTAATCCACTAACCAACACCGGGGAGCTGTTTTTT. The encoded protein is CASTLNPLTNTGELFF.

The table lists this clone with a count of one. V gene TRBV5-4 combines with J gene TRBJ2-1; possible D gene TRBD2, 6 bases. The CDR3 loop spans 14 amino acids. Germline loops: CDR1 SGHNT, CDR2 YYREEE (reference sequence). V lost 2 bases, J lost 8 bases, and 14 bases lay in between. This CDR3 reads CASSFQVPGDEQFF. The CDR3 DNA follows: TGTGCCAGCAGCTTTCAAGTGCCGGGGGATGAGCAGTTCTTC.

This chain joins TRBV11-2 and TRBJ2-7; a weak D match, TRBD2 (5 bases). The germline V gene has CDR1 SGHAT and CDR2 FQNNGV. This CDR3 is built from 13 residues. Trimming removed 1 base at V and 3 bases at J, with 7 bases between. The CDR3 sequence is CASSLGRDYEQYF. CDR3 nucleotide sequence: TGTGCCAGCAGCTTAGGACGGGACTACGAGCAGTACTTC.

The CDR3 nucleotides read TGTGCCAGCAATCAGCGGGGGGGCTCAGAGCAGTTCTTC. Protein: CASNQRGGSEQFF. The rearrangement uses TRBV2 and TRBJ2-1; 10 nucleotides line up with TRBD2. Losses at the gene ends were 7 bases for V and 10 bases for J; bases not matched to a gene: 7. Germline-derived CDR1 and CDR2 are SNHLY and FYNNEI. The CDR3 has 13 amino acids.